The 15 T cell receptor beta chains listed next were all sequenced from one sample in a study of shared clonotypes between healthy human individuals. CD45RO-negative cells were positively selected for CCR7, leaving out terminally differentiated effector memory CD45RA+ cells. Using immunoSEQ multiplex PCR, the repertoire was profiled, and TCRdb retains in-frame clones only, with some absent. The sample yields about 2.1 million clones, 93% seen once. Sequenced: naive CD8+ T cells from PBMCs. The receptors were sampled from a man between 18 and 29 years old in good health. Some clones in this sample may be carry-over from other donors' samples.

V usage is TRBV6-5 and J usage is TRBJ2-7; D is unresolved. V dropped 0 bases and J dropped 0 bases, with 9 bases sitting between them. The germline gives CDR1 MNHEY, CDR2 SVGAGI. This CDR3 is 15 amino acids long. CDR3 loop: CASSYSPTSSYEQYF. The CDR3 DNA sequence: TGTGCCAGCAGTTACTCACCGACTTCCTCCTACGAGCAGTACTTC.

The rearrangement uses TRBV4-1 and TRBJ2-7; 8 bases match TRBD1. Looked up from germline, CDR1 is MGHRA and CDR2 is YSYEKL. The CDR3 sequence is 15 residues long. The trim removed 2 bases at V and 2 bases at J, leaving 5 bases unmatched. This CDR3 is CASSQPGQVTYEQYF. CDR3 coding DNA: TGCGCCAGCAGCCAACCGGGACAGGTAACCTACGAGCAGTACTTC.

The chain uses TRBV5-6 and TRBJ1-1; TRBD1 agrees at 9 bases. Germline-derived CDR1 and CDR2 are SGHDT and YYEEEE. The CDR3 sequence is 15 residues long. Trimming took 1 base from V and 5 from J; bases not matched to a gene: 6. As DNA, the CDR3 is TGTGCCAGCAGCTTGTTCGCGACAGGGGGGACTGAAGCTTTCTTT. Translation gives CASSLFATGGTEAFF.

This clone was seen once. The chain carries TRBV9 and TRBJ2-1; D gene unclear. CDR3 length: 14 amino acids. V dropped 2 bases and J dropped 0 bases, with 6 bases sitting between them. Germline lookup yields CDR1 SGDLS and CDR2 YYNGEE. CDR3 in amino acids: CASSVRISYNEQFF. Written as DNA, the CDR3 is TGTGCCAGCAGCGTCAGGATCTCCTACAATGAGCAGTTCTTC.

The V call is TRBV12-5, the J call TRBJ2-3, with 7 positions matching TRBD1. The CDR3 sequence is 16 residues long. The germline CDR1 and CDR2 sequences are LGHNT and FRNRAP. The ends lost 5 bases at V and 6 bases at J; junction bases unmatched: 14. CDR3 protein: CASGLNGQVLTDTQYF. The CDR3 region has the DNA TGTGCTAGTGGTCTTAATGGACAGGTGTTGACGGATACGCAGTATTTT. Looking up the rest from reference TRBV12-5 and TRBJ2-3 gives the full variable domain: DARVTQTPRHKVTEMGQEVTMRCQPILGHNTVFWYRQTMMQGLELLAYFRNRAPLDDSGMPKDRFSAEMPDATLATLKIQPSEPRDSAVYFCASGLNGQVLTDTQYFGPGTRLTVL.

The rearrangement links TRBV6-1 to TRBJ1-4; D gene uncertain. The ends were cut back, 4 bases at V and 0 bases at J, with 9 bases in the middle. This CDR3 has 15 amino acids. Germline assignment: CDR1 MNHNS and CDR2 SASEGT. The CDR3 DNA reads TGTGCCAGCAGTGGGATCGATGCAACTAATGAAAAACTGTTTTTT. Its protein is CASSGIDATNEKLFF.

This chain uses TRBV5-1 with TRBJ1-1, with D unresolved. CDR1 is SGHRS and CDR2 is YFSETQ in the germline V gene. The V gene lost 5 bases and the J gene lost 0 bases, with 11 bases spanning the gap. The CDR3 has 14 amino acids. The DNA of the CDR3 is TGCGCCAGCAGTCATACTCAGGTGAACACTGAAGCTTTCTTT. Translation: CASSHTQVNTEAFF. The complete variable domain, with remaining parts taken from reference TRBV5-1 and TRBJ1-1, reads KAGVTQTPRYLIKTRGQQVTLSCSPISGHRSVSWYQQTPGQGLQFLFEYFSETQRNKGNFPGRFSGRQFSNSRSEMNVSTLELGDSALYLCASSHTQVNTEAFFGQGTRLTVV.

On this clone itself: Other DNA sequences in the sample encode the same CDR3. The CDR3 region has the DNA TGTGCCAGCAGCTTACAAGAGACCCAGTACTTC. Translated, it gives CASSLQETQYF. J is TRBJ2-5 and V is TRBV13; D not certain. Trimming left V 2 bases short and J 2 bases short, with 0 bases between. Germline V gene data show CDR1 as PRHDT and CDR2 as FYEKMQ (reference sequence). CDR3 size: 11 residues.

As regards this clone: Other nucleotide sequences in the sample specify the same CDR3. The chain links TRBV27 to TRBJ2-7; D is ambiguous. This CDR3 contains 13 residues. V was shortened by 0 bases and J by 4 bases, with 7 bases between the two germline ends. CDR1 is MNHEY and CDR2 is SMNVEV in the germline V gene (reference sequence). The CDR3, as DNA: TGTGCCAGCAGTTTATCATCAGGTTACGAGCAGTACTTC. It translates to CASSLSSGYEQYF.

The V gene is TRBV4-1, the J gene TRBJ1-1; D unclear. Deletions cut 3 bases from V and 2 bases from J, with 10 bases between. Germline V gene lookup returns CDR1 MGHRA and CDR2 YSYEKL. This CDR3 has 14 residues. In nucleotides, the CDR3 is TGCGCCAGCAGCCAGCGGGCTGGAAACACTGAAGCTTTCTTT. Its translation: CASSQRAGNTEAFF.

The V and J genes are TRBV6-6 and TRBJ2-1; 9 bases match TRBD2. Germline V gene sequence: CDR1 MNHNY, CDR2 SVGAGI (reference sequence). CDR3 size: 13 residues. The V gene end was trimmed by 6 bases and the J gene end by 9 bases; junction bases not matched to a gene: 6. The CDR3 here is CASRGGRASEQFF. The DNA for the CDR3 is TGTGCCAGCAGGGGCGGGAGGGCCAGTGAGCAGTTCTTC.

As concerns this clone: This sample also contains other DNA sequences that code for the same CDR3. V gene TRBV6-5 combines with J gene TRBJ2-2; D remains ambiguous. The length of the CDR3 is 12 residues. CDR1 and CDR2 from the germline V gene are MNHEY and SVGAGI. V lost 2 bases and J 5 bases, leaving 3 bases between the germline ends. The CDR3 reads CASSYRTGELFF. The CDR3 DNA follows: TGTGCCAGCAGTTACCGGACCGGGGAGCTGTTTTTT.

J is TRBJ2-2 and V is TRBV7-9; perhaps TRBD2 as D (6 bases). The CDR3 has 16 residues. Trimming removed 5 bases from V and 1 base from J, with 14 bases in between. In germline, CDR1 is SEHNR, CDR2 FQNEAQ (reference sequence). The CDR3 protein is CASSPSTGLNTGELFF. The CDR3 DNA is TGTGCCAGCAGCCCATCCACGGGACTGAACACCGGGGAGCTGTTTTTT.

This rearrangement joins TRBV13 to TRBJ1-1, with TRBD1 as a possible D gene (5 bases). CDR3 length: 15 residues. V lost 1 base and J lost 4, with 13 bases in between. Looked up from germline, CDR1 is PRHDT and CDR2 is FYEKMQ (reference sequence). CDR3 sequence (DNA): TGTGCCAGCAGCTTAGCAGGGCTGAGGAGCACTGAAGCTTTCTTT. It yields the protein CASSLAGLRSTEAFF.

This clone was detected once. V usage is TRBV19 and J usage is TRBJ2-5; a weak D match, TRBD2 (5 bases). The CDR3 is made up of 11 amino acids. Germline CDR1 and CDR2: LNHDA and SQIVND (reference sequence). V was pared by 8 bases and J by 2 bases, with 6 bases between. CDR3 residues: CASSGQETQYF. The CDR3 DNA sequence: TGTGCCAGTTCGGGGCAAGAGACCCAGTACTTC.